Detailed here is one T cell receptor (beta chain). Some clones are missing from TCRdb's copy, which holds only in-frame ones; the method was immunoSEQ multiplex PCR. The table includes some 20,000 clones, 85% to 90% detected once. J gave up 5 bases and V 6 bases, and 10 bases lay outside the gene matches. Germline CDR1 reads MNHEY; CDR2 reads SVGAGI. The length of the CDR3 is 14 residues. This record belongs to a study of blood T cell repertoires in COVID-19. Study summary: COVID-19 samples from acute and convalescent phases originated in the United States, Italy and Spain. Sources were T cells, B-cell-depleted T cells, or PBMCs; the material itself was cDNA or gDNA.

This chain connects TRBV6-5 to TRBJ2-7, with 7 bases lining up with TRBD1. Sequenced: peripheral blood. The clonotype comes from a human donor in a cohort sampled during active COVID-19. This CDR3 reads CASSDREWRHEQYF. CDR3 in DNA: TGTGCCAGCAGCGACAGGGAATGGCGGCACGAGCAGTACTTC.